This entry describes one T cell receptor beta chain. Clones were read by immunoSEQ multiplex PCR, and TCRdb kept only the in-frame ones, dropping some. The table lists roughly 220,000 clones, 88% of them singletons. The sample comes from a study of blood T cell repertoires in COVID-19. V was cut by 5 bases and J by 0 bases, with 17 bases left in between. Per germline, CDR1 MNHNY and CDR2 SVGAGI (reference sequence). CDR3 size: 17 residues. The TCR was taken from a woman aged 45-59 years with acute COVID-19. The chain employs TRBV6-6 and TRBJ1-3; TRBD1 might be the D (5 bases). Sequencing was carried out using PBMCs or T cells enriched from blood (not recorded which). CDR3 sequence reads: CASSPPRGTISGNTIYF. The CDR3 nucleotides are TGTGCCAGCAGTCCCCCACGGGGGACCATCTCTGGAAACACCATATATTTT.